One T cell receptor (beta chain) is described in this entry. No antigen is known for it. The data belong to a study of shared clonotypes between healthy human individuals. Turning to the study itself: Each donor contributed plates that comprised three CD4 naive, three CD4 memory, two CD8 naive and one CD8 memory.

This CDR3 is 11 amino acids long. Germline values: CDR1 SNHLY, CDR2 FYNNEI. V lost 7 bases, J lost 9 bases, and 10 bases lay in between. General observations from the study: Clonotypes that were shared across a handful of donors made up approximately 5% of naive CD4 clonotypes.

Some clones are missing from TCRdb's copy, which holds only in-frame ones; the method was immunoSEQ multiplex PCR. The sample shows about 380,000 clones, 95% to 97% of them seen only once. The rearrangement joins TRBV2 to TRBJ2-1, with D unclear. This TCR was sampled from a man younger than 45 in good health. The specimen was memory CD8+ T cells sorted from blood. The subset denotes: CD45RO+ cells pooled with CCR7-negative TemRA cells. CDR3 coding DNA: TGTGCCAGCACGAAAATAAGTGAGCAGTTCTTC. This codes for CASTKISEQFF.